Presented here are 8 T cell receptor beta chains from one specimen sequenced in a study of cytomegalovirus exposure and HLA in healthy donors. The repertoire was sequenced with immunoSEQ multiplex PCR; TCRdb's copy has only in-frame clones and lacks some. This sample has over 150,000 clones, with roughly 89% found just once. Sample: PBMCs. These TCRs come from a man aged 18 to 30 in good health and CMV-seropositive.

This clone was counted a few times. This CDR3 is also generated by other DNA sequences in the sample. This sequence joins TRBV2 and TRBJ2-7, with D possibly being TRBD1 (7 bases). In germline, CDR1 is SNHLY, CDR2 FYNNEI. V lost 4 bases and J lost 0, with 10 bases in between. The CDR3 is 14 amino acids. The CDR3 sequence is CASSGQGGSYEQYF. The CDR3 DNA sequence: TGTGCCAGCAGTGGGCAGGGGGGCTCCTACGAGCAGTACTTC.

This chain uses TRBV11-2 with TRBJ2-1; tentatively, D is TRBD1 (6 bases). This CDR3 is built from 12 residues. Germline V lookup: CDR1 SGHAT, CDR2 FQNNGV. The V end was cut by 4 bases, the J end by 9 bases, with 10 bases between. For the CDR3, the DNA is TGTGCCAGCAGCTCCCAGGGGATTGAGCAGTTCTTC. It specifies CASSSQGIEQFF. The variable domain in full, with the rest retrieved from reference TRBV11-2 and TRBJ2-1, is EAGVAQSPRYKIIEKRQSVAFWCNPISGHATLYWYQQILGQGPKLLIQFQNNGVVDDSQLPKDRFSAERLKGVDSTLKIQPAKLEDSAVYLCASSSQGIEQFFGPGTRLTVL.

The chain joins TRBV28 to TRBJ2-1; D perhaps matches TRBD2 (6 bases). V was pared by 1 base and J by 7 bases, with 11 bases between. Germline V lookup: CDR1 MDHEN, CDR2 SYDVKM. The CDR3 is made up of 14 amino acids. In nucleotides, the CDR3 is TGTGCCAGCAGTTTATCTACTAGCATGAATGAGCAGTTCTTC. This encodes CASSLSTSMNEQFF.

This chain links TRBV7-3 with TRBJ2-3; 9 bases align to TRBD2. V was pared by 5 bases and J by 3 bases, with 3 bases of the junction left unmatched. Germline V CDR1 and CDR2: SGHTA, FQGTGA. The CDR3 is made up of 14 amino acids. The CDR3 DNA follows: TGTGCCAGCAGCCGTGGACTAGCGACAGATACGCAGTATTTT. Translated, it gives CASSRGLATDTQYF.

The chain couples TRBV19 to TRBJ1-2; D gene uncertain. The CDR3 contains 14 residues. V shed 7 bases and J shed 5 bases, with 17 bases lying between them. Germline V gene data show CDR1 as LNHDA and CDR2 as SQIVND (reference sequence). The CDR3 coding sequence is TGTGCCAGTATTCCACAGATCGGAAAGTATGGCTACACCTTC. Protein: CASIPQIGKYGYTF.

For the CDR3, the DNA is TGTGCCAGCTCCCCGTTGTCGACCGGGACTATGGGCGAGCAGTACTTC. Protein sequence: CASSPLSTGTMGEQYF. The gene calls are TRBV18 and TRBJ2-7, with 7 bases matching TRBD2. The V gene end was trimmed by 6 bases and the J gene end by 6 bases; junction bases not matched to a gene: 17. CDR3 length: 16 amino acids. CDR1 is KGHSH, CDR2 LQKENI, per germline. Using reference TRBV18 and TRBJ2-7 for the parts outside the CDR3, the full variable domain is NAGVMQNPRHLVRRRGQEARLRCSPMKGHSHVYWYRQLPEEGLKFMVYLQKENIIDESGMPKERFSAEFPKEGPSILRIQQVVRGDSAAYFCASSPLSTGTMGEQYFGPGTRLTVT.

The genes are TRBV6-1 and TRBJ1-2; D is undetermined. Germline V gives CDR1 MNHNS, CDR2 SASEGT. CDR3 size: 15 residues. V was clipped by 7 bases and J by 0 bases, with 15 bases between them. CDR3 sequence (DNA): TGTGCCAGCATGTTTGATGGTCGGGCTAACTATGGCTACACCTTC. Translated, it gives CASMFDGRANYGYTF.

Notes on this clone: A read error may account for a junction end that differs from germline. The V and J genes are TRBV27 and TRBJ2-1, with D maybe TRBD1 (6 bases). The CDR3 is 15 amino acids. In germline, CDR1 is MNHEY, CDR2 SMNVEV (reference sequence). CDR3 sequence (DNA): TGTGCCAGCAGTCTCAGACAGGTTGAATACAGTGAGCAGTTCTTC. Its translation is CASSLRQVEYSEQFF.